What follows are 18 T cell receptor beta chains derived from one specimen sequenced in a study of blood T cell repertoires in COVID-19. The data were produced by immunoSEQ multiplex PCR, yet TCRdb's version contains in-frame clones alone and is incomplete. The data contain approximately 240,000 clones, about 85% of them seen just once; the ten biggest clones take up around 18%. Sequenced material: peripheral blood. The receptors were sampled from a woman aged 80 or older with active or convalescent COVID-19.

The chain couples TRBV5-1 to TRBJ1-1; a weak D match, TRBD1 (5 bases). CDR1 SGHRS and CDR2 YFSETQ come from the germline V gene. The CDR3 contains 11 residues. V was trimmed by 2 bases and J by 7 bases, leaving 6 bases between them. The CDR3 nucleotides are TGCGCCAGCAGCTTTAGGGGTGAAGCTTTCTTT. Its translation is CASSFRGEAFF.

This rearrangement joins TRBV9 to TRBJ2-2; TRBD2 agrees at 8 bases. Germline values: CDR1 SGDLS, CDR2 YYNGEE. The ends lost 4 bases at V and 2 bases at J; junction bases unmatched: 7. The CDR3 spans 16 residues. CDR3 coding DNA: TGTGCCAGCAGCACCCGGACTAGCCTTAACACCGGGGAGCTGTTTTTT. It codes for CASSTRTSLNTGELFF. Together with reference TRBV9 and TRBJ2-2, the CDR3 gives the full variable domain: DSGVTQTPKHLITATGQRVTLRCSPRSGDLSVYWYQQSLDQGLQFLIQYYNGEERAKGNILERFSAQQFPDLHSELNLSSLELGDSALYFCASSTRTSLNTGELFFGEGSRLTVL.

V and J are TRBV5-1 and TRBJ1-1; D possibly corresponds to TRBD1 (5 bases). Trimming removed 2 bases at V and 0 bases at J, with 8 bases between. CDR1 SGHRS and CDR2 YFSETQ come from the germline V gene. This CDR3 comprises 14 residues. The CDR3 DNA sequence: TGCGCCAGCAGCTTACAGGTTATGAACACTGAAGCTTTCTTT. Translation: CASSLQVMNTEAFF.

Only a few counts were recorded for this clone. This chain links TRBV12-5 with TRBJ2-7, with 9 bases lining up with TRBD1. Germline V lookup: CDR1 LGHNT, CDR2 FRNRAP. Trimming at V came to 3 bases and at J to 2 bases, leaving 2 bases not matched to a gene. This CDR3 is 14 amino acids long. Here the CDR3 reads CASGLGTGPYEQYF. CDR3 sequence (DNA): TGTGCTAGTGGTTTAGGGACAGGGCCCTACGAGCAGTACTTC.

This chain links TRBV7-9 with TRBJ2-1, with TRBD2 identical over 13 bases. Germline assignment: CDR1 SEHNR and CDR2 FQNEAQ (reference sequence). The CDR3 consists of 15 residues. V was pared by 4 bases and J by 5 bases, with 2 bases of the junction left unmatched. The CDR3 DNA is TGTGCCAGCAGCTGGGGGACTAGCGGGAACAATGAGCAGTTCTTC. It codes for CASSWGTSGNNEQFF.

The rearrangement links TRBV5-1 to TRBJ1-2; 9 positions agree with TRBD1. The CDR3 has 17 residues. Trimming took 4 bases from V and 4 from J; bases not matched to a gene: 14. CDR1 and CDR2 (germline): SGHRS, YFSETQ. The CDR3 spells CASSPGTGRTSGYGYTF. CDR3 coding DNA: TGCGCCAGCAGCCCCGGGACAGGGAGGACTTCGGGCTATGGCTACACCTTC.

The chain uses TRBV5-4 and TRBJ2-5, with 11 bases fitting TRBD2. There are 15 residues in the CDR3. In germline, CDR1 is SGHNT, CDR2 YYREEE (reference sequence). J was trimmed by 5 bases and V by 4 bases; bases with no gene match: 7. The CDR3 sequence: CASSPTSGSRETQYF. The CDR3 nucleotides are TGTGCCAGCAGCCCCACTAGCGGGAGCAGGGAGACCCAGTACTTC.

This clone was seen only a few times. The chain couples TRBV19 to TRBJ2-7; 8 bases line up with TRBD1. Germline V gene data show CDR1 as LNHDA and CDR2 as SQIVND (reference sequence). The V segment lost 5 bases and the J segment 10 bases; nucleotides outside the gene matches: 10. CDR3 length equals 13 residues. In DNA, the CDR3 is TGTGCCAGTAGTCCTCCGGGGACAGGCGTCCAGTACTTC. Protein product: CASSPPGTGVQYF.

The rearrangement links TRBV11-3 to TRBJ2-1, with D hard to call. The CDR3 extends over 15 amino acids. Trimming pared 1 base from V and 0 bases from J, leaving 7 bases between. The germline V gene encodes CDR1 SGHNT and CDR2 YENEEA. As DNA, the CDR3 is TGTGCCAGCAGCTTAGGCGCGCTCTCCTACAATGAGCAGTTCTTC. The encoded protein is CASSLGALSYNEQFF.

The chain uses TRBV19 and TRBJ2-5; possibly TRBD1 for D (6 bases). The CDR3 runs 16 residues. V was pared by 1 base and J by 5 bases, with 17 bases between. Germline lookup yields CDR1 LNHDA and CDR2 SQIVND (reference sequence). Written as DNA, the CDR3 is TGTGCCAGTAGTATAGGAATAGGGACACATGGGGAGACCCAGTACTTC. It translates to CASSIGIGTHGETQYF.

V usage is TRBV2 and J usage is TRBJ2-7; 10 bases fit TRBD2. Germline CDR1 reads SNHLY; CDR2 reads FYNNEI. This CDR3 is 15 amino acids long. Germline trimming cut 4 bases from V and 4 bases from J; bases unmatched to any gene: 7. The CDR3 loop reads CASSARAGGRYEQYF. The CDR3 nucleotides read TGTGCCAGCAGTGCGAGAGCGGGGGGGCGGTACGAGCAGTACTTC.

The V gene is TRBV5-1, the J gene TRBJ2-1; 7 bases agree with TRBD1. This CDR3 comprises 14 residues. Per germline, CDR1 SGHRS and CDR2 YFSETQ. Trimming took 0 bases from V and 8 from J; bases not matched to a gene: 5. CDR3: CASSLEQGEDEQFF. DNA of the CDR3: TGCGCCAGCAGCTTGGAGCAGGGGGAAGATGAGCAGTTCTTC.

The rearrangement links TRBV9 to TRBJ2-3; D might be TRBD2 (6 bases). The germline CDR1 and CDR2 sequences are SGDLS and YYNGEE. This CDR3 has 16 residues. V was clipped by 3 bases and J by 4 bases, with 18 bases between them. CDR3 coding DNA: TGTGCCAGCAGCGCCGTCTTCGGGAGAGGCGCAGATACGCAGTATTTT. Its protein is CASSAVFGRGADTQYF.

The genes are TRBV24-1 and TRBJ1-5, with 7 bases matching TRBD1. Germline assignment: CDR1 KGHDR and CDR2 SFDVKD. This CDR3 comprises 14 residues. Germline trimming cut 8 bases from V and 4 bases from J; bases unmatched to any gene: 7. The chain's CDR3 is CATNTGTDNQPQHF. The CDR3 DNA reads as TGTGCCACCAATACCGGGACAGATAATCAGCCCCAGCATTTT.

This chain uses TRBV6-1 with TRBJ2-5; tentatively, D is TRBD2 (6 bases). The V gene's germline CDR1 is MNHNS and CDR2 SASEGT. The ends were cut back, 3 bases at V and 4 bases at J, with 12 bases in the middle. This CDR3 has 14 amino acids. CDR3 DNA sequence: TGTGCCAGCAGTGACCCCACCGGGAGAGAGACCCAGTACTTC. As protein: CASSDPTGRETQYF.

This sequence joins TRBV11-2 and TRBJ2-3; the match to TRBD2 covers 10 bases. Trimming at V came to 5 bases and at J to 7 bases, leaving 15 bases not matched to a gene. Germline CDR1 is SGHAT and CDR2 is FQNNGV. The CDR3 runs 17 residues. The CDR3 loop reads CASSRSSASGSSYTQYF. The CDR3, as DNA: TGTGCCAGCAGCCGTTCGTCGGCTAGCGGGAGTTCATATACGCAGTATTTT.

This chain uses TRBV7-9 with TRBJ1-1; no clear D gene. In germline, CDR1 is SEHNR, CDR2 FQNEAQ (reference sequence). The CDR3 length is 14 residues. Trimming left V 1 base short and J 4 bases short, with 10 bases between. Written as DNA, the CDR3 is TGTGCCAGCAGCTTAGATCGAGGGCGCACTGAAGCTTTCTTT. Its translation is CASSLDRGRTEAFF.

The chain carries TRBV9 and TRBJ1-2; the match to TRBD1 covers 7 bases. Per the germline V gene, CDR1 is SGDLS and CDR2 is YYNGEE. The CDR3 covers 14 residues. J lost 5 bases, V lost 4 bases, and 8 bases had no gene match. CDR3 amino acids: CASSNQGGGYGYTF. The CDR3 nucleotides read TGTGCCAGCAGCAATCAGGGGGGCGGGTATGGCTACACCTTC.